The rows below give T cell receptor beta chains drawn from one sample of a study of cytomegalovirus exposure and HLA in healthy donors. Data came from immunoSEQ multiplex PCR; TCRdb stores just in-frame clones and leaves some out. Here the sample spans 110,000 to 150,000 clones, 70% to 80% being singletons. Sequenced sample: PBMCs. Receptors were obtained from a woman aged 45-59 years in good health and CMV-seronegative. Each CDR3 is given with its conserved first and last residue. Fields, in order: V gene, J gene, clone size, D gene, CDR3 protein, CDR3 DNA. The D gene is left open where the match is weak. Some rows have no size entry. The others give once, few or many, or a class for an expanded clone.

v_call: TRBV2; j_call: TRBJ2-6; clone_size: -; d_call: TRBD2; cdr3_aa: CARALAGEISGANVLTF; cdr3_nt: TGTGCCAGGGCACTAGCGGGGGAGATCTCTGGGGCCAACGTCCTGACTTTC
v_call: TRBV5-1; j_call: TRBJ1-3; clone_size: -; d_call: -; cdr3_aa: CASSSGLRNTIYF; cdr3_nt: TGCGCCAGCAGCTCCGGTCTTAGAAACACCATATATTTT
v_call: TRBV30; j_call: TRBJ2-3; clone_size: few; d_call: TRBD2; cdr3_aa: CAWSVRGSGGDF; cdr3_nt: TGTGCCTGGAGTGTACGGGGAAGCGGGGGGGATTTT
v_call: TRBV12-5; j_call: TRBJ2-7; clone_size: -; d_call: TRBD1; cdr3_aa: CASAPGTGHYEQYF; cdr3_nt: TGTGCTAGTGCCCCCGGGACAGGACACTACGAGCAGTACTTC
v_call: TRBV4-2; j_call: TRBJ1-1; clone_size: few; d_call: -; cdr3_aa: CASSQTGNTEAFF; cdr3_nt: TGTGCCAGCAGCCAAACGGGGAACACTGAAGCTTTCTTT
v_call: TRBV5-4; j_call: TRBJ2-2; clone_size: -; d_call: TRBD2; cdr3_aa: CASSLELAGEIGELFF; cdr3_nt: TGTGCCAGCAGCTTAGAATTAGCGGGGGAGATCGGGGAGCTGTTTTTT
v_call: TRBV19; j_call: TRBJ2-2; clone_size: -; d_call: -; cdr3_aa: CASKGQGPGELFF; cdr3_nt: TGTGCCAGTAAAGGGCAGGGTCCCGGGGAGCTGTTTTTT
v_call: TRBV7-9; j_call: TRBJ2-3; clone_size: -; d_call: TRBD1; cdr3_aa: CASSPVTGSSTDTQYF; cdr3_nt: TGTGCCAGCAGCCCCGTGACAGGGTCTAGCACAGATACGCAGTATTTT
v_call: TRBV2; j_call: TRBJ1-1; clone_size: -; d_call: -; cdr3_aa: CASSTDSNTEAFF; cdr3_nt: TGTGCCAGCAGCACAGACAGTAACACTGAAGCTTTCTTT
v_call: TRBV7-9; j_call: TRBJ2-3; clone_size: -; d_call: -; cdr3_aa: CASSLEGTDTQYF; cdr3_nt: TGTGCCAGCAGCCTCGAGGGCACAGATACGCAGTATTTT
v_call: TRBV6-1; j_call: TRBJ1-5; clone_size: -; d_call: TRBD1; cdr3_aa: CASSGLTGVGQPQHF; cdr3_nt: TGTGCCAGCAGTGGGCTGACAGGGGTAGGGCAGCCCCAGCATTTT
v_call: TRBV30; j_call: TRBJ1-1; clone_size: -; d_call: TRBD1; cdr3_aa: CAWSVMGIWGQENTEAFF; cdr3_nt: TGTGCCTGGAGTGTAATGGGCATCTGGGGACAGGAGAACACTGAAGCTTTCTTT
v_call: TRBV7-2; j_call: TRBJ2-7; clone_size: few; d_call: -; cdr3_aa: CASSLGHYYEQYF; cdr3_nt: TGTGCCAGCAGCCTGGGACACTACTACGAGCAGTACTTC
v_call: TRBV5-4; j_call: TRBJ2-1; clone_size: -; d_call: -; cdr3_aa: CASSFGGIYEQFF; cdr3_nt: TGTGCCAGCAGCTTTGGAGGGATCTATGAGCAGTTCTTC
v_call: TRBV14; j_call: TRBJ2-7; clone_size: -; d_call: TRBD1; cdr3_aa: CASSHDRGYYEQYF; cdr3_nt: TGTGCCAGCAGCCACGACAGGGGGTATTACGAGCAGTACTTC